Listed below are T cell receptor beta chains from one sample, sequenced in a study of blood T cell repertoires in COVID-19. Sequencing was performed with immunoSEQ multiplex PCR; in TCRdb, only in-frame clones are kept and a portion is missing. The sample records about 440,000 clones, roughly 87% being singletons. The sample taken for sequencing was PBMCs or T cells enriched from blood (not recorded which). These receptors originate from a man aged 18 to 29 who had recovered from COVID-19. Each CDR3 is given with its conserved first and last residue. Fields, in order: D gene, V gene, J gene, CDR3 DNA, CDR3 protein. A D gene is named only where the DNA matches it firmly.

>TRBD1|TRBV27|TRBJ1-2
TGTGCCAGCAGTACCCGACAGGGTTTCTATGGCTACACCTTC
CASSTRQGFYGYTF
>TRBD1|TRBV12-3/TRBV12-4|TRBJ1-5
TGTGCCGACTCACAGGGGGACAATCAGCCCCAGCATTTT
CADSQGDNQPQHF
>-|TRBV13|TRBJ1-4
TGTGCCAGCAGGGCTGCAACTAATGAAAAACTGTTTTTT
CASRAATNEKLFF
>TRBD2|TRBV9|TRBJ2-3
TGTGCCAGCAGCGTAAGCGGGAGTTCGGCCGATACGCAGTATTTT
CASSVSGSSADTQYF
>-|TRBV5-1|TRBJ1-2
TGCGCCAGCAGCTCTCAGGGGACCGGCTACACCTTC
CASSSQGTGYTF
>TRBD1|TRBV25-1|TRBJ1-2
TGTGCCAGCAGTGATACAGGGGGGAGCTATGGCTACACCTTC
CASSDTGGSYGYTF
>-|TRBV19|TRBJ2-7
TGTGCCAGTAAGTTGGGGCTCCGCTCCTACGAGCAGTACTTC
CASKLGLRSYEQYF
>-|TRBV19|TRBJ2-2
TGTGCCAGTAAGGAGACGAACACCGGGGAGCTGTTTTTT
CASKETNTGELFF
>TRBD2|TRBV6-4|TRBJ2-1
TGTGCCAGCAGTGACGGCGGGGGCAATGAGCAGTTCTTC
CASSDGGGNEQFF
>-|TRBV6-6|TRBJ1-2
TGTGCCAGCAGAGGCGGGGGGTATGGCTACACCTTC
CASRGGGYGYTF
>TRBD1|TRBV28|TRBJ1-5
TGTGCCAGCAGTCTCCGGGACAGGGTCAATCAGCCCCAGCATTTT
CASSLRDRVNQPQHF
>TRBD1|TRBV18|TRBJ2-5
TGTGCCAGCTCACCTTACGACCGGACAGGTGACCAAGAGACCCAGTACTTC
CASSPYDRTGDQETQYF
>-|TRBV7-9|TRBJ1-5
TGTGCCAGCAGTTGGGGAGCAGAAAATCAGCCCCAGCATTTT
CASSWGAENQPQHF